The 25 T cell receptor beta chains presented below share a single source sample, sequenced in a study of cytotoxic CD8 clonotypes in ibrutinib-treated CLL. Sequencing was performed with immunoSEQ multiplex PCR; in TCRdb, only in-frame clones are kept and a portion is missing. Found here are around 300,000 clones, almost 80% of them singletons; the top ten hold roughly 6.3%. Here the sequenced sample was PBMCs, taken before ibrutinib treatment. The receptor source for this set is a human donor with chronic lymphocytic leukemia.

The chain is built from TRBV7-2 and TRBJ2-1, with 7 bases that match TRBD1. The trim removed 5 bases at V and 6 bases at J, leaving 7 bases unmatched. CDR3 size: 14 residues. CDR1 and CDR2 from the germline V gene are SGHTA and FQGNSA. The CDR3: CASSQTTGSNEQFF. As DNA, the CDR3 is TGTGCCAGCAGCCAGACGACAGGGTCCAATGAGCAGTTCTTC.

V is TRBV19 and J is TRBJ1-2; 10 positions agree with TRBD1. In germline, CDR1 is LNHDA, CDR2 SQIVND (reference sequence). The junction had 3 bases not matched to a gene; V was cut back by 5 bases and J by 0 bases. CDR3 length: 15 residues. Here the CDR3 DNA reads TGTGCCAGTAGTCCCGGGACAGGGGCTAACTATGGCTACACCTTC. This codes for CASSPGTGANYGYTF.

The chain uses TRBV5-8 and TRBJ2-7, with D unclear. V was pared by 4 bases and J by 3 bases, with 11 bases between. The CDR3 spans 13 residues. The germline CDR1 and CDR2 sequences are SGHTS and YDEGEE. CDR3 loop: CASSGIQDYEQYF. The CDR3 DNA reads as TGTGCCAGCAGCGGGATACAAGACTACGAGCAGTACTTC.

This clone came up a few times. This chain uses TRBV7-9 with TRBJ1-3; D gene ambiguous. The CDR3 covers 12 residues. With 10 bases removed from V and 7 bases from J, the gap between germline ends came to 14 bases. The germline V gene has CDR1 SEHNR and CDR2 FQNEAQ (reference sequence). CDR3 sequence reads: CATMRGRNTIYF. The CDR3 DNA follows: TGTGCCACCATGCGGGGTCGTAACACCATATATTTT.

This rearrangement joins TRBV9 to TRBJ1-3; D is ambiguous. Germline V gene lookup returns CDR1 SGDLS and CDR2 YYNGEE. V was clipped by 5 bases and J by 3 bases, with 6 bases between them. The CDR3 length is 12 residues. The CDR3 protein is CASSSDGNTIYF. The DNA for the CDR3 is TGTGCCAGCAGTTCCGATGGAAACACCATATATTTT.

V gene TRBV19 combines with J gene TRBJ2-7; 11 nucleotides agree with TRBD1. The CDR3 is made up of 16 amino acids. Germline loops: CDR1 LNHDA, CDR2 SQIVND (reference sequence). The trim removed 5 bases at V and 0 bases at J, leaving 6 bases unmatched. CDR3 region: CASSAKGQGGSYEQYF. The CDR3 DNA is TGTGCCAGTAGTGCCAAGGGACAGGGGGGCTCCTACGAGCAGTACTTC. The variable domain in full, with the rest retrieved from reference TRBV19 and TRBJ2-7, is DGGITQSPKYLFRKEGQNVTLSCEQNLNHDAMYWYRQDPGQGLRLIYYSQIVNDFQKGDIAEGYSVSREKKESFPLTVTSAQKNPTAFYLCASSAKGQGGSYEQYFGPGTRLTVT.

V is TRBV27 and J is TRBJ2-1; D is tentatively TRBD1 or TRBD2 (5 bases each). Germline-derived CDR1 and CDR2 are MNHEY and SMNVEV (reference sequence). The CDR3 has 14 amino acids. V was shortened by 3 bases and J by 5 bases, with 11 bases between the two germline ends. This chain's CDR3 is CASSFPGRNNEQFF. For the CDR3, the DNA is TGTGCCAGCAGTTTCCCAGGGAGAAACAATGAGCAGTTCTTC.

This clone was detected only once. The V gene is TRBV11-2, the J gene TRBJ2-1, with D possibly being TRBD2 (5 bases). Per the germline V gene, CDR1 is SGHAT and CDR2 is FQNNGV. The CDR3 is made up of 18 amino acids. Trimming took 6 bases from V and 0 from J, leaving 21 bases between them. This CDR3 reads CASSFKAGVKSSYNEQFF. CDR3 DNA: TGTGCCAGCAGTTTCAAGGCGGGTGTTAAGAGCTCCTACAATGAGCAGTTCTTC.

This clone was picked up one time. The V and J genes are TRBV28 and TRBJ1-2, with TRBD1 as a possible D gene (6 bases). Looked up from germline, CDR1 is MDHEN and CDR2 is SYDVKM. The V and J ends lost 6 bases and 4 bases respectively, with 18 bases between them. The CDR3 is 15 amino acids. The CDR3 protein is CASRTGRGGLYGYTF. The CDR3 coding sequence is TGTGCCAGCAGGACCGGGAGAGGGGGTCTCTATGGCTACACCTTC.

This clone turned up a few times. Mismatch with germline at one junction end may stem from a read error. The chain links TRBV7-7 to TRBJ2-3; D gene ambiguous. The CDR3 is 13 residues long. CDR1 SSHAT and CDR2 FNYEAQ come from the germline V gene (reference sequence). The CDR3 loop is CASSRDVTDTQYF. The CDR3 DNA reads as TGTGCTAGCAGTCGAGACGTCACAGATACGCAGTATTTT.

A single count supports this clone. The chain recombines TRBV11-2 with TRBJ2-5, with D unresolved. The CDR3 extends over 11 amino acids. Trimming pared 3 bases from V and 13 bases from J, leaving 12 bases between. CDR1 is SGHAT and CDR2 is FQNNGV in the germline V gene. CDR3 sequence: CASSFSTNRYF. The DNA for the CDR3 is TGTGCCAGCAGCTTCTCTACAAATCGGTACTTC.

The V and J genes are TRBV7-9 and TRBJ2-2, with 13 bases identical to TRBD2. V dropped 4 bases and J dropped 6; count of bases not matched to a gene: 5. The CDR3 sequence is 16 residues long. Germline V gives CDR1 SEHNR, CDR2 FQNEAQ (reference sequence). CDR3 in DNA: TGTGCCAGCAGCTCGGGACTAGCGGGATTGTCCGGGGAGCTGTTTTTT. This gives the protein CASSSGLAGLSGELFF. Full variable domain (missing parts from reference TRBV7-9 and TRBJ2-2): DTGVSQNPRHKITKRGQNVTFRCDPISEHNRLYWYRQTLGQGPEFLTYFQNEAQLEKSRLLSDRFSAERPKGSFSTLEIQRTEQGDSAMYLCASSSGLAGLSGELFFGEGSRLTVL.

The rearrangement uses TRBV6-5 and TRBJ2-3; no firm D call. V was pared by 6 bases and J by 5 bases, with 6 bases between. The CDR3 spans 11 residues. CDR1 and CDR2 from the germline V gene are MNHEY and SVGAGI. CDR3 coding DNA: TGTGCCAGCAGAAGGGTAGATACGCAGTATTTT. Translating gives CASRRVDTQYF.

The chain combines TRBV10-3 with TRBJ2-7; 7 bases are shared with TRBD2. The CDR3 length is 14 residues. Germline values: CDR1 ENHRY, CDR2 SYGVKD. Losses at the gene ends were 5 bases for V and 1 base for J; bases not matched to a gene: 5. CDR3 region: CAISRRESSYEQYF. The CDR3 DNA follows: TGTGCCATCAGTCGGCGGGAGTCGTCCTACGAGCAGTACTTC.

DNA for the CDR3: TGCGCCAGCAGCCAAGCGGCGCAGGGAAACACTGAAGCTTTCTTT. Encoded protein: CASSQAAQGNTEAFF. The rearrangement joins TRBV4-3 to TRBJ1-1, with D possibly matching TRBD1 (5 bases). This CDR3 has 15 residues. Germline V gene lookup returns CDR1 LGHNA and CDR2 YSLEER. Trimming removed 1 base from V and 2 bases from J, with 11 bases in between.

V and J are TRBV28 and TRBJ2-7, with 7 bases identical to TRBD1. The CDR3 loop spans 15 amino acids. Losses at the gene ends were 6 bases for V and 3 bases for J; bases not matched to a gene: 11. Germline V gives CDR1 MDHEN, CDR2 SYDVKM. The CDR3 spells CASSTRTGDIYEQYF. The CDR3 nucleotides read TGTGCCAGCAGCACCCGGACAGGAGACATCTACGAGCAGTACTTC.

This sequence joins TRBV9 and TRBJ1-3, with D possibly being TRBD1 (5 bases). The CDR3 is made up of 14 amino acids. CDR1 is SGDLS, CDR2 YYNGEE, per germline. The V end lost 0 bases, the J end lost 4 bases, and 8 bases lay between the germline ends. The CDR3 loop reads CASSVANRGNTIYF. Here the CDR3 DNA reads TGTGCCAGCAGCGTAGCTAACAGGGGAAACACCATATATTTT.

This sequence joins TRBV7-2 and TRBJ1-2, with 7 bases identical to TRBD1. CDR3 length: 17 residues. V dropped 1 base and J dropped 4; count of bases not matched to a gene: 12. CDR1 is SGHTA, CDR2 FQGNSA, per germline. CDR3 DNA: TGTGCCAGCAGCTTAGGGCCGGAGGGGGCGCCCGCCTATGGCTACACCTTC. Translating it yields CASSLGPEGAPAYGYTF.

The gene calls are TRBV2 and TRBJ2-1; possibly TRBD1 or TRBD2 for D (5 bases each). In germline, CDR1 is SNHLY, CDR2 FYNNEI. Trimming took off 9 bases at V and 7 bases at J, with 16 bases between the two ends. CDR3 length equals 13 residues. CDR3 amino acids: CARRGERVNEQFF. CDR3 in DNA: TGTGCCAGGAGGGGAGAGAGGGTGAATGAGCAGTTCTTC.

This clone turned up a few times. The rearrangement uses TRBV15 and TRBJ1-4; a weak D match, TRBD1 (6 bases). Between the trimmed V and J ends, which lost 3 bases and 7 bases, there was a span of 12 bases. The CDR3 contains 14 residues. Germline CDR1 is LNHNV and CDR2 is YYDKDF (reference sequence). The CDR3 DNA follows: TGTGCCACCAGCAGCCCAGGGGCCGGTGAAAAACTGTTTTTT. This translates into CATSSPGAGEKLFF.

Remarks on this clone: An end of the junction does not agree with germline; a read error may underlie this. The CDR3 region is CASSLTDTKEKLFF. The DNA for the CDR3 is TGTGCCAGTAGTTTGACAGACACTAAGGAAAAACTGTTTTTT. J is TRBJ1-4 and V is TRBV19; D is possibly TRBD1 (5 bases). The CDR3 runs 14 residues. From germline, CDR1 is LNHDA and CDR2 SQIVND (reference sequence).

Only a few counts were recorded for this clone. This chain connects TRBV29-1 to TRBJ2-2; 7 nucleotides line up with TRBD1. The CDR3 consists of 13 residues. J lost 4 bases, V lost 6 bases, and 5 bases had no gene match. The germline V gene encodes CDR1 SQVTM and CDR2 ANQGSEA. The CDR3 DNA reads TGCAGCGTGCGGACAGGACCCACCGGGGAGCTGTTTTTT. This sequence encodes CSVRTGPTGELFF.

The chain recombines TRBV30 with TRBJ1-1; D is perhaps TRBD1 (5 bases). The CDR3 runs to 13 residues. Germline V lookup: CDR1 GTSNPN, CDR2 SVGIG (reference sequence). Trimming took 0 bases from V and 5 from J, leaving 10 bases between them. CDR3 sequence: CAWSVRGGTEAFF. The DNA of the CDR3 is TGTGCCTGGAGTGTACGGGGGGGAACTGAAGCTTTCTTT.

This clone has only one observation. J is TRBJ2-1 and V is TRBV7-2; perhaps TRBD1 as D (5 bases). From germline, CDR1 is SGHTA and CDR2 FQGNSA. This CDR3 has 13 residues. Trimming took 5 bases from V and 2 from J, leaving 7 bases between them. CDR3 in DNA: TGTGCCAGCAGCCCAGGGACCTACAATGAGCAGTTCTTC. As protein: CASSPGTYNEQFF.

This clone has more than one count but fewer than ten. The V and J genes are TRBV7-9 and TRBJ2-3; D call uncertain. Germline V gives CDR1 SEHNR, CDR2 FQNEAQ (reference sequence). There are 15 residues in the CDR3. The ends were cut back, 1 base at V and 2 bases at J, with 10 bases in the middle. CDR3 in amino acids: CASSLVQQNTDTQYF. As DNA, the CDR3 is TGTGCCAGCAGCTTAGTGCAGCAGAACACAGATACGCAGTATTTT.